These T cell receptor beta chains were read from a single sample in a study of neurological immune-mediated disorders. TCRdb re-called the 5' RACE reads through MiXCR, storing one row per CDR3 protein. The sample contains approximately 23,000 distinct CDR3 sequences, roughly 10% of which appear only once. The sequencing input was PBMCs. These receptors originate from a woman aged 55-69 years with HTLV-1-associated myelopathy (HAM/TSP). Each CDR3 is given with its conserved first and last residue. Each record gives: J gene, D gene, V gene, clone size, CDR3 DNA, CDR3 protein. D genes are given only for firm matches. Not every row has a clone size; where given, it reads once, few, many or a size class.

TRBJ2-3 | - | TRBV20-1 | many | TGCAGTGCTGGTAGCACAGATACGCAGTATTTT | CSAGSTDTQYF
TRBJ2-5 | TRBD1 | TRBV13 | many | TGTGCCAGCAGCTCTAGACAGGGGACAGAGACCCAGTACTTC | CASSSRQGTETQYF
TRBJ1-5 | TRBD1 | TRBV27 | many | TGTGCCAGCACCTTCCCCTTCCGACAGGGACCAAATCAGCCCCAGCATTTT | CASTFPFRQGPNQPQHF
TRBJ1-3 | - | TRBV7-2 | many | TGTGCCAGCAGCTTTGTGGCGAGCTCTGGAAACACCATATATTTT | CASSFVASSGNTIYF
TRBJ2-3 | - | TRBV20-1 | many | TGCAGTGCCCAAAAAGGGGACGGAGATACGCAGTATTTT | CSAQKGDGDTQYF
TRBJ1-2 | TRBD1 | TRBV5-1 | medium-sized | TGCGCCAGCAGCTTCGACAGGGAGGATGGCTACACCTTC | CASSFDREDGYTF
TRBJ1-2 | TRBD1 | TRBV11-1 | many | TGTGCCAGCAGCTTAGCCCCAGACAGGGGCTCGGGCTACACCTTC | CASSLAPDRGSGYTF
TRBJ2-3 | - | TRBV20-1 | - | TGCAGTTCGAGAGAAAGGGCTCGACTCGCCGTCCCAGATACGCAGTATTTT | CSSRERARLAVPDTQYF
TRBJ2-1 | - | TRBV3-1 | - | TGTGCCAGCATCCGCCCGGGGACCAAAATCTACCATGAGCAGTTCTTC | CASIRPGTKIYHEQFF
TRBJ2-7 | - | TRBV12-3/TRBV12-4 | many | TGTGCCAGCAGTTCAGACAGCGACTACGAGCAGTACTTC | CASSSDSDYEQYF
TRBJ2-2 | TRBD1 | TRBV5-1 | many | TGCGCCAGCAGTCGGACAGGGGACACCGGGGAGCTGTTTTTT | CASSRTGDTGELFF
TRBJ1-6 | - | TRBV7-9 | - | TGTGCCAGCAGCCCGGGGCAGAATAATAATTCACCCCTCCACTTT | CASSPGQNNNSPLHF
TRBJ1-2 | TRBD1 | TRBV18 | many | TGTGCCAGCTCACCCCTCCCGACAGGGAACTATGGCTACACCTTC | CASSPLPTGNYGYTF
TRBJ2-1 | - | TRBV15 | many | TGTGCCACCAGCTCCTTCGTGAATGAGCAGTTCTTC | CATSSFVNEQFF
TRBJ1-1 | - | TRBV20-1 | medium-sized | TGCAGTGCTAGAGGGGCGGACGGCACTGAAGCTTTCTTT | CSARGADGTEAFF
TRBJ2-1 | - | TRBV20-1 | many | TGCAGTGCTAGACCTAGAGCGGCCCGCCGCCGTGAGCAGTTCTTC | CSARPRAARRREQFF
TRBJ2-3 | - | TRBV5-1 | medium-sized | TGCGCCAGCAAGTCGGGGGGCCGGACAGATACGCAGTATTTT | CASKSGGRTDTQYF
TRBJ1-1 | - | TRBV3-1 | many | TGTGCCAGCAGCCCACGAGGAAAGGGTACTGAAGCTTTCTTT | CASSPRGKGTEAFF
TRBJ2-3 | - | TRBV10-3 | many | TGTGCCATCAGTGACCCGAGTAGCCCCACCACAGATACGCAGTATTTT | CAISDPSSPTTDTQYF
TRBJ2-1 | TRBD1 | TRBV10-3 | many | TGTGCCATCAGTGAGCCGGGACAGGGAGTTGAGCAGTTCTTC | CAISEPGQGVEQFF
TRBJ1-1 | - | TRBV20-1 | many | TGCAGTGCTAGTGGTCACGACACTGAAGCTTTCTTT | CSASGHDTEAFF
TRBJ2-2 | TRBD1 | TRBV7-9 | many | TGTGCCAGCAGCTCTACCGGGACAGGGATCGCCGGGGAGCTGTTTTTT | CASSSTGTGIAGELFF
TRBJ1-1 | - | TRBV12-3/TRBV12-4 | few | TGTGCCAGCAGTTTTAGAGTGGGTGACACTGAAGCTTTCTTT | CASSFRVGDTEAFF
TRBJ2-1 | TRBD1 | TRBV7-9 | many | TGTGCCAGCAGCTTAGGGAGTCCGGGACAGGGGGCCTACAATGAGCAGTTCTTC | CASSLGSPGQGAYNEQFF
TRBJ2-2 | - | TRBV7-2 | many | TGTGCCAGCAGATTAGGACGGGGTAGTACCGGGGAGCTGTTTTTT | CASRLGRGSTGELFF
TRBJ2-1 | TRBD1 | TRBV18 | many | TGTGCCAGCTCACCATATGGGGGACAGGGGCCATACAATGAGCAGTTCTTC | CASSPYGGQGPYNEQFF
TRBJ1-5 | - | TRBV6-6 | many | TGTGCCAGCAGTTATGGGCAGGGGCACTACAATCAGCCCCAGCATTTT | CASSYGQGHYNQPQHF
TRBJ2-3 | - | TRBV6-1 | many | TGTGCCAGCAGTGACTTGGGGGGCAATAGGCGTACGCAGTATTTT | CASSDLGGNRRTQYF
TRBJ2-5 | TRBD1 | TRBV25-1 | many | TGTGCCAGCAGTGACCGGGACAGGGGAGGAGAGACCCAGTACTTC | CASSDRDRGGETQYF
TRBJ2-7 | - | TRBV18 | many | TGTGCCAGCTCACCACAGATTGGAGCCTACCCTTACGAGCAGTACTTC | CASSPQIGAYPYEQYF
TRBJ2-1 | TRBD1 | TRBV7-2 | - | TGTGCCAGCATCGGGTCGGGACAGGGGTTCAACAATGAGCAGTTCTTC | CASIGSGQGFNNEQFF
TRBJ2-7 | - | TRBV14 | many | TGTGCCAGCAGCCAAGCGGCCGGTAGCGAGCAGTACTTC | CASSQAAGSEQYF
TRBJ2-3 | TRBD2 | TRBV20-1 | medium-sized | TGCAGTGCTAGAAACAGCGGGGGAGTTTTAGATACGCAGTATTTT | CSARNSGGVLDTQYF